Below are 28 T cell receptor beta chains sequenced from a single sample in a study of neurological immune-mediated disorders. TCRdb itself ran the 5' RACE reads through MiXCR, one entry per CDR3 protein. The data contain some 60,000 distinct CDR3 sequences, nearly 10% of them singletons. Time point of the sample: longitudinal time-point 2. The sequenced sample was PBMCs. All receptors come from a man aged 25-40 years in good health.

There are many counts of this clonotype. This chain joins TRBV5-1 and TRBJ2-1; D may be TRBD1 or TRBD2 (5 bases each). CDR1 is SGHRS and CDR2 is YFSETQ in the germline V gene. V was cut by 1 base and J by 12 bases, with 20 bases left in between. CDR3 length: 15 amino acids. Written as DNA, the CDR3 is TGCGCCAGCAGCTTGACCGGGACCGTGTCCCAGGGGCAGTTCTTC. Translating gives CASSLTGTVSQGQFF.

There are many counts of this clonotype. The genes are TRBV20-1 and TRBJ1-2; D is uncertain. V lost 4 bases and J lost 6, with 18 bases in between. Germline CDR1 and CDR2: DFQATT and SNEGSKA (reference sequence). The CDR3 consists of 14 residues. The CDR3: CSAMRGPGEDGYTF. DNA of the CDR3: TGCAGTGCTATGCGAGGCCCCGGCGAGGATGGCTACACCTTC.

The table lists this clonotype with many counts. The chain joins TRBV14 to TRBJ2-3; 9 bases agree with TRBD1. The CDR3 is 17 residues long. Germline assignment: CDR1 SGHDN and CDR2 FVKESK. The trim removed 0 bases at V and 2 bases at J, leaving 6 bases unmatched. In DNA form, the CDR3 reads TGTGCCAGCAGCCAAGATTCCGGGACAGGGTTCACAGATACGCAGTATTTT. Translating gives CASSQDSGTGFTDTQYF.

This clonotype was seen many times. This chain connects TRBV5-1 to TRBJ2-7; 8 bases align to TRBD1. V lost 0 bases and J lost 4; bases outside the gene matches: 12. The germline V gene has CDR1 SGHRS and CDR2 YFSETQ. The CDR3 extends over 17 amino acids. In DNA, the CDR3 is TGCGCCAGCAGCTTGGAACAAGGACAGGGCGTGTTGTACGAGCAGTACTTC. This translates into CASSLEQGQGVLYEQYF.

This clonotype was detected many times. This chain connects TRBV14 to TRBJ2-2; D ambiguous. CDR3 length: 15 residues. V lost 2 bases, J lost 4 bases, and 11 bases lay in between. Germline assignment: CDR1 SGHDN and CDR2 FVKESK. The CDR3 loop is CASSQRSGATGELFF. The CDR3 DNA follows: TGTGCCAGCAGCCAACGGTCTGGCGCCACCGGGGAGCTGTTTTTT.

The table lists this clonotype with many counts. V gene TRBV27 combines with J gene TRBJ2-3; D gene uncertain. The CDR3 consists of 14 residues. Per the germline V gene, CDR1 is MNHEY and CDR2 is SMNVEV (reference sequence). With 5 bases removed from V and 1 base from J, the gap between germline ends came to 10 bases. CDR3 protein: CASSPPWGTDTQYF. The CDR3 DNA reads TGTGCCAGCAGTCCTCCGTGGGGCACAGATACGCAGTATTTT.

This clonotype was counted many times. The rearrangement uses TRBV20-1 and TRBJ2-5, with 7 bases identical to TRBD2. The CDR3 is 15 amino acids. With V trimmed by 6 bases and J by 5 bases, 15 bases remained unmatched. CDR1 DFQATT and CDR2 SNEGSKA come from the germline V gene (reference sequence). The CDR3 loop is CSARLASGGGETQYF. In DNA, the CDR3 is TGCAGTGCCCGTTTGGCTAGCGGAGGAGGGGAGACCCAGTACTTC.

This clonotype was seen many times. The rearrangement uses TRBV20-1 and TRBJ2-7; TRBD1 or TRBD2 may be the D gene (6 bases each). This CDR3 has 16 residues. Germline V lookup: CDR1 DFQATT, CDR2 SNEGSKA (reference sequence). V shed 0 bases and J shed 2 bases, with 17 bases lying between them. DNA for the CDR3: TGCAGTGCTAGAGATTTCGAGGGTAGGGGGGCCTACGAGCAGTACTTC. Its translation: CSARDFEGRGAYEQYF.

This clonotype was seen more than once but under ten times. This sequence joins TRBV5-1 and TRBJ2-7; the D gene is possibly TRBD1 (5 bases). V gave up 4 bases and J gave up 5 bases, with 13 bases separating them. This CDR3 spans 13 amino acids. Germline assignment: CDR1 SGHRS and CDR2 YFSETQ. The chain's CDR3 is CASSGKQGDEQYF. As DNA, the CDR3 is TGCGCCAGCAGCGGCAAGCAGGGTGACGAGCAGTACTTC.

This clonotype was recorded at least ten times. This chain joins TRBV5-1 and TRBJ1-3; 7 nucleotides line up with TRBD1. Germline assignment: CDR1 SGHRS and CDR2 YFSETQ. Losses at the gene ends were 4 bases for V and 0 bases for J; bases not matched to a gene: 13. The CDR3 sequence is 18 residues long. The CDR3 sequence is CASSEGGTVERSGNTIYF. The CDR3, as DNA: TGCGCCAGCAGCGAAGGGGGGACAGTAGAACGCTCTGGAAACACCATATATTTT.

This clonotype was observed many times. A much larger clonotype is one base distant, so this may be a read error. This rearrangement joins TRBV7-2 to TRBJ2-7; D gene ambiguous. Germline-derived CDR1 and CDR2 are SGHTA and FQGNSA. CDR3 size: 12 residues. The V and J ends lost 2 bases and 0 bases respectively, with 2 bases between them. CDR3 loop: CASSLYSYEQYF. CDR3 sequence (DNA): TGTGCCAGCAGCTTATACTCCTACGAGCAGTACTTC.

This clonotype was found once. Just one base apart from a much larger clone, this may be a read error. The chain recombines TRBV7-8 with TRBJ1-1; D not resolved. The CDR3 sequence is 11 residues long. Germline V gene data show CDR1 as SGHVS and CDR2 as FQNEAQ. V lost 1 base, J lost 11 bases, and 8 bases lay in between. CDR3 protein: CASSLDWKAFF. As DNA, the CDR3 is TGTGCCAGCAGCTTAGATTGGAAGGCTTTCTTT. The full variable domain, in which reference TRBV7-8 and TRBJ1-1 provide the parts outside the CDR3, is GAGVSQSPRYKVAKRGQDVALRCDPISGHVSLFWYQQALGQGPEFLTYFQNEAQLDKSGLPSDRFFAERPEGSVSTLKIQRTQQEDSAVYLCASSLDWKAFFGQGTRLTVV.

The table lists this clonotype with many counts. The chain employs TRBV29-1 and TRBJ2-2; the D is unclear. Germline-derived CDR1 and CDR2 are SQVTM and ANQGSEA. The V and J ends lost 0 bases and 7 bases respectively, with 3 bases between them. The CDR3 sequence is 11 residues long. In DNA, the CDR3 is TGCAGCGTTGAAGATCACGGGGAGCTGTTTTTT. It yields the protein CSVEDHGELFF.

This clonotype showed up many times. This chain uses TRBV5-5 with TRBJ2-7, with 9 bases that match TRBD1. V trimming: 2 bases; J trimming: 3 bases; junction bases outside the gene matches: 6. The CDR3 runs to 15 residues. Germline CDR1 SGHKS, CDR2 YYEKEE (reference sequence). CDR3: CASSLWDREVYEQYF. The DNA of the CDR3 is TGTGCCAGCAGCTTATGGGACAGGGAGGTCTACGAGCAGTACTTC.

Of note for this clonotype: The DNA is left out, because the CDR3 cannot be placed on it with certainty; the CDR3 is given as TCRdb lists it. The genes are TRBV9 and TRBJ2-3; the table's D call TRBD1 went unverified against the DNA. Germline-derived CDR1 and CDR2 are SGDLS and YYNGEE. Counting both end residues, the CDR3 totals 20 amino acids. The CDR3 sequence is CASSFYICSALHRERDTQYF.

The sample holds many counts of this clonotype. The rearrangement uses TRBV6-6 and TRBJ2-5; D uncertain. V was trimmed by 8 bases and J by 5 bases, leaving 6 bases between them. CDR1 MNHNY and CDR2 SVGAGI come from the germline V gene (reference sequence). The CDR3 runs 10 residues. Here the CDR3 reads CASGRETQYF. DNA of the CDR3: TGTGCCAGCGGAAGGGAGACCCAGTACTTC.

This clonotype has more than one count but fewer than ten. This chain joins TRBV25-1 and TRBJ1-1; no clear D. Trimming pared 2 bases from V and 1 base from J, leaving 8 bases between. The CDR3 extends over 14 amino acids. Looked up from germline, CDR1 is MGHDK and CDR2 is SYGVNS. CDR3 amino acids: CASSERTANTEAFF. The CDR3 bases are TGTGCCAGCAGTGAAAGAACAGCGAACACTGAAGCTTTCTTT.

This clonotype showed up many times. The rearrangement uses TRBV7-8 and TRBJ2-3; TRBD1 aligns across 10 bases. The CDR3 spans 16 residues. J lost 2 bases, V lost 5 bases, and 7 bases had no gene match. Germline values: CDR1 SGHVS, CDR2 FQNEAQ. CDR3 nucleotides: TGTGCCAGCAGCCTCCCGGGACAGGGGCCCACAGATACGCAGTATTTT. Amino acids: CASSLPGQGPTDTQYF.

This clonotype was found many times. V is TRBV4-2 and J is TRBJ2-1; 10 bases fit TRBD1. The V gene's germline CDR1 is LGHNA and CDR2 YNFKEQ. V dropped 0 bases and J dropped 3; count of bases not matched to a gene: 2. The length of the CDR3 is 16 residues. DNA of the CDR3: TGTGCCAGCAGCCAAGACGGGACAGGGGTCTACAATGAGCAGTTCTTC. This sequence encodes CASSQDGTGVYNEQFF.

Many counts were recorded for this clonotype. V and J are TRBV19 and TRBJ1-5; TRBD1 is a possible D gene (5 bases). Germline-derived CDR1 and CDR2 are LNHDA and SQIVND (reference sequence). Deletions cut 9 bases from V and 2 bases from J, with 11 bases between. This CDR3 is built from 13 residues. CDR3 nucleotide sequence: TGTGCCAGCCAATCACAGGGCAATCAGCCCCAGCATTTT. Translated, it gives CASQSQGNQPQHF.

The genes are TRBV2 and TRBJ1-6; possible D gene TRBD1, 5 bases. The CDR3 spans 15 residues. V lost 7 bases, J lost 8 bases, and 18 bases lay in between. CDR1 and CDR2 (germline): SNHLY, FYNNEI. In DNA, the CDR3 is TGTGCCAGCACCTTCGGTCGGTTGGGGGATTCACCCCTCCACTTT. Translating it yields CASTFGRLGDSPLHF. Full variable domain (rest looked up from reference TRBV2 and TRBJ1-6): EPEVTQTPSHQVTQMGQEVILRCVPISNHLYFYWYRQILGQKVEFLVSFYNNEISEKSEIFDDQFSVERPDGSNFTLKIRSTKLEDSAMYFCASTFGRLGDSPLHFGNGTRLTVT.

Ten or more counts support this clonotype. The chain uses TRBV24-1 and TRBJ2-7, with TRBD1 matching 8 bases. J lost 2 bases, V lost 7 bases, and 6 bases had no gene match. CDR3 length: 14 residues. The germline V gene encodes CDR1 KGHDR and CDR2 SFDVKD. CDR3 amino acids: CATSTGGSPYEQYF. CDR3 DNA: TGTGCCACCAGCACAGGGGGTTCCCCCTACGAGCAGTACTTC.

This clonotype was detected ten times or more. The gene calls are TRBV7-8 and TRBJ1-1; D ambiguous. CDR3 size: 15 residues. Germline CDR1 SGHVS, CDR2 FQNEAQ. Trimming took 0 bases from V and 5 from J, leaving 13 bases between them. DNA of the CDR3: TGTGCCAGCAGCTTAGCTCGGACCCGTGGGACTGAAGCTTTCTTT. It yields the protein CASSLARTRGTEAFF.

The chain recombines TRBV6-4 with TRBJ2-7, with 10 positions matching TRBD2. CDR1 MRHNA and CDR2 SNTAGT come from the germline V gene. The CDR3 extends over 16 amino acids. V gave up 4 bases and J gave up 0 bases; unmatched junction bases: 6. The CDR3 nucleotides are TGTGCCAGCAGTGTTTCTAGCGGGAGTGCCTCCTACGAGCAGTACTTC. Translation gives CASSVSSGSASYEQYF.

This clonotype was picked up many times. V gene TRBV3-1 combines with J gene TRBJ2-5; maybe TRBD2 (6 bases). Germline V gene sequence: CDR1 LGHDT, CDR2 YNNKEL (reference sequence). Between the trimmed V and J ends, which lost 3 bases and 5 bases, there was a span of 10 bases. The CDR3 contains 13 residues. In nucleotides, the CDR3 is TGTGCCAGCAGCCAGACTAGGTTGGAGACCCAGTACTTC. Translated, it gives CASSQTRLETQYF.

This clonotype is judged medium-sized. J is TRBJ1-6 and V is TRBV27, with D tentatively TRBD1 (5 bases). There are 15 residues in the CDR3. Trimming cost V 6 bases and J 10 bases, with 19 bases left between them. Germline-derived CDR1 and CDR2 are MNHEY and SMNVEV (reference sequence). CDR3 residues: CASRAGTLSISPLHF. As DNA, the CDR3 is TGTGCCAGCAGGGCCGGGACGCTAAGTATATCACCCCTCCACTTT.

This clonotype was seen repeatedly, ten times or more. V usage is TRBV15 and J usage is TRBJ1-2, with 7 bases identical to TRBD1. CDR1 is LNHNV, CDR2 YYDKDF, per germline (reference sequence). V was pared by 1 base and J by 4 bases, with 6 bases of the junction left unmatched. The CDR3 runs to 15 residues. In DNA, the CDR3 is TGTGCCACCAGCAGAGTGACAGGGAGAAGCTATGGCTACACCTTC. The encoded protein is CATSRVTGRSYGYTF.

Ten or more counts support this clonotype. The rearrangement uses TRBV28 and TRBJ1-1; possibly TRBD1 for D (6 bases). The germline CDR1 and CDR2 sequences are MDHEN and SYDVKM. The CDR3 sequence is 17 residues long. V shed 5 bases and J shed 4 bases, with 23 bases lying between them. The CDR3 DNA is TGTGCCAGCAGTCCCGCCCGTGGGGGCAAGTGGGGCACTGAAGCTTTCTTT. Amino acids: CASSPARGGKWGTEAFF.